This is a list of T cell receptor beta chains from one sample in a study of OX40 agonist ivuxolimab in advanced cancers. The protocol was immunoSEQ multiplex PCR, while the TCRdb copy is restricted to in-frame clones and leaves out a portion. The table has tens of thousands of clones, 85% to 90% seen once. Sample: CD4+ or CD8+ T cells sorted from blood, taken in a trial of the OX40 agonist ivuxolimab. All receptors derive from an adult with an advanced solid tumor such as melanoma, head and neck, liver or kidney cancer. The CDR3 runs from the conserved cysteine through the conserved F or W. A D gene is named only where the DNA matches it firmly. Part of the rows lack a size; the others show once, few, many or a class for expanded clones.

d_gene	v_gene	abundance	j_gene	CDR3aa	CDR3nt
NA	TRBV5-4	once	TRBJ2-7	CASEYIWGANYEQYF	TGTGCCAGCGAATACATTTGGGGGGCGAACTACGAGCAGTACTTC
NA	TRBV29-1	NA	TRBJ2-2	CSVEVAGRGELFF	TGCAGCGTTGAGGTGGCTGGGAGAGGGGAGCTGTTTTTT
NA	TRBV5-5	NA	TRBJ2-3	CASSLSPFTDTQYF	TGTGCCAGCAGCTTAAGCCCTTTCACAGATACGCAGTATTTT
NA	TRBV29-1	NA	TRBJ2-5	CSVEDRGEETQYF	TGCAGCGTTGAAGATCGTGGTGAGGAGACCCAGTACTTC
TRBD1	TRBV6-5	NA	TRBJ2-7	CASSSSGGWPYF	TGTGCCAGCAGTTCCTCAGGGGGCTGGCCGTACTTC
NA	TRBV5-4	NA	TRBJ2-7	CASSLEGGLSYEQYF	TGTGCCAGCAGCTTGGAGGGCGGCCTTTCCTACGAGCAGTACTTC
TRBD1	TRBV7-2	NA	TRBJ1-5	CASSPWTGLDQPQHF	TGTGCCAGCAGCCCCTGGACAGGGTTGGATCAGCCCCAGCATTTT
NA	TRBV4-1	NA	TRBJ1-5	CASSQDGGQPQHF	TGCGCCAGCAGCCAAGATGGTGGTCAGCCCCAGCATTTT
TRBD1	TRBV10-2	once	TRBJ1-5	CASSQRQGHQPQHF	TGCGCCAGCAGTCAGCGACAGGGTCATCAGCCCCAGCATTTT
NA	TRBV19	many	TRBJ1-2	CASRPGLSPDGYTF	TGTGCATCGAGGCCAGGCCTCTCCCCCGATGGCTACACCTTC
TRBD1	TRBV9	NA	TRBJ2-5	CASSGPGGMETQYF	TGTGCCAGCAGCGGGCCAGGGGGCATGGAGACCCAGTACTTC
NA	TRBV5-1	NA	TRBJ1-1	CASSAPGDTEAFF	TGCGCCAGCAGCGCCCCAGGAGACACTGAAGCTTTCTTT
NA	TRBV4-1	NA	TRBJ1-1	CASSQGPGGTTEAFF	TGCGCCAGCAGCCAGGGTCCCGGGGGTACCACTGAAGCTTTCTTT
NA	TRBV2	NA	TRBJ1-1	CASSEALGQNTEAFF	TGTGCCAGCAGTGAAGCGCTTGGGCAGAACACTGAAGCTTTCTTT
TRBD1	TRBV5-5	NA	TRBJ1-1	CASSLGTGHLNTEAFF	TGTGCCAGCAGCCTAGGGACAGGGCACCTGAACACTGAAGCTTTCTTT
TRBD1	TRBV5-1	NA	TRBJ1-2	CASSLGQGLDYGYTF	TGCGCCAGCAGCCTCGGACAGGGGTTGGACTATGGCTACACCTTC
NA	TRBV7-6	once	TRBJ2-1	CASSLTRDEQFF	TGTGCCAGCAGCTTAACCCGGGATGAGCAGTTCTTC
NA	TRBV6-4	NA	TRBJ2-3	CASSDRERGDTDTQYF	TGTGCCAGCAGTGACAGGGAAAGAGGGGACACAGATACGCAGTATTTT
TRBD1	TRBV6-5	once	TRBJ1-2	CASSPQGGGTGYTF	TGTGCCAGCAGCCCCCAGGGGGGGGGTACCGGCTACACCTTC
TRBD2	TRBV11-2	NA	TRBJ2-7	CASSPRTSGGYEQYF	TGTGCCAGCAGCCCCAGGACTAGCGGGGGGTACGAGCAGTACTTC
TRBD1	TRBV27	NA	TRBJ2-3	CASTAGTGGSDTQYF	TGTGCCAGCACCGCCGGGACAGGGGGGTCAGATACGCAGTATTTT
TRBD1	TRBV5-5	NA	TRBJ2-1	CASRTRDRGQHEQFF	TGTGCCAGCAGGACCCGGGACAGGGGGCAACATGAGCAGTTCTTC